This T cell receptor beta chain was captured by sequencing in a study of blood T cell dynamics during melanoma immunotherapy. Data came from immunoSEQ multiplex PCR; TCRdb stores just in-frame clones and leaves some out. This table holds 4,500 to 7,000 clones, about 85% found once. CDR1 and CDR2 (germline): SEHNR, FQNEAQ (reference sequence). After removal of 5 bases from V and 3 bases from J, the junction contained 13 bases not matched to a gene. The CDR3 is 17 amino acids. Time point in this sample: pre-treatment baseline. The clonotype was recovered from a human donor with melanoma. The sample here was blood, taken from a patient treated with checkpoint blockade. The chain joins TRBV7-9 to TRBJ2-3, with TRBD2 matching over 8 bases. CDR3 coding DNA: TGTGCCAGCAGCGATAGCAGCGCGGGGGGAGGGACAGATACGCAGTATTTT. This codes for CASSDSSAGGGTDTQYF.